The 27 T cell receptor beta chains presented below share a single source sample, sequenced in a study of T cell changes during pregnancy in multiple sclerosis. The table came from immunoSEQ multiplex PCR; TCRdb's copy has only in-frame clones and leaves some out. This table holds tens of thousands of clones, 75% to 90% found once. The material was peripheral blood, obtained before pregnancy. These TCRs come from a female donor with multiple sclerosis, enrolled in a pregnancy study.

The rearrangement links TRBV14 to TRBJ1-6; tentatively, D is TRBD1 (5 bases). From germline, CDR1 is SGHDN and CDR2 FVKESK. V was cut by 4 bases and J by 0 bases, with 16 bases left in between. The CDR3 totals 18 residues. The CDR3 bases are TGTGCCAGCAGCCTCACTTCGGGACTCAGCTCCTATAATTCACCCCTCCACTTT. This codes for CASSLTSGLSSYNSPLHF.

The chain carries TRBV4-3 and TRBJ2-2; 9 bases are a match to TRBD2. Germline assignment: CDR1 LGHNA and CDR2 YSLEER. V shed 0 bases and J 0 bases; nucleotides not matched to a gene: 5. CDR3 size: 18 residues. The DNA for the CDR3 is TGCGCCAGCAGCCAAGATGAGCGGGGGGACTCGAACACCGGGGAGCTGTTTTTT. Its protein is CASSQDERGDSNTGELFF.

The chain recombines TRBV5-4 with TRBJ2-5; the match to TRBD1 covers 9 bases. From germline, CDR1 is SGHNT and CDR2 YYREEE (reference sequence). V gave up 4 bases and J gave up 3 bases; unmatched junction bases: 7. CDR3 length: 15 amino acids. For the CDR3, the DNA is TGTGCCAGCAGCATTCCGACAGGGGGGAAAGAGACCCAGTACTTC. As protein: CASSIPTGGKETQYF.

The chain recombines TRBV11-2 with TRBJ1-3; D possibly corresponds to TRBD1 (5 bases). CDR3 size: 14 residues. CDR1 and CDR2 (germline): SGHAT, FQNNGV. V lost 8 bases and J lost 0, with 11 bases in between. CDR3 in amino acids: CASARQYSGNTIYF. In DNA, the CDR3 is TGTGCCAGCGCAAGACAGTACTCTGGAAACACCATATATTTT.

The V gene is TRBV6-1, the J gene TRBJ2-3; D gene ambiguous. Germline CDR1 reads MNHNS; CDR2 reads SASEGT. The V gene lost 6 bases and the J gene lost 5 bases, with 18 bases spanning the gap. The CDR3 loop spans 15 amino acids. In nucleotides, the CDR3 is TGTGCCAGCAGCGCGCCCGGAATGAGGCGAGATACGCAGTATTTT. This translates into CASSAPGMRRDTQYF.

The gene calls are TRBV4-2 and TRBJ2-1; 12 nucleotides match TRBD2. V shed 0 bases and J 7 bases; nucleotides not matched to a gene: 13. Germline values: CDR1 LGHNA, CDR2 YNFKEQ. The CDR3 is 19 amino acids. Written as DNA, the CDR3 is TGTGCCAGCAGCCAAGAAGACGCTAGCGGGAGGGCCTGGGGTAATGAGCAGTTCTTC. This sequence encodes CASSQEDASGRAWGNEQFF.

This rearrangement joins TRBV19 to TRBJ2-3; D gene uncertain. V was clipped by 3 bases and J by 4 bases, with 2 bases between them. The CDR3 is 11 residues long. Germline V gene sequence: CDR1 LNHDA, CDR2 SQIVND (reference sequence). In DNA form, the CDR3 reads TGTGCCAGTAGTATCGCAGATACGCAGTATTTT. The encoded protein is CASSIADTQYF.

The V call is TRBV19, the J call TRBJ1-1; D is possibly TRBD1 (5 bases). The CDR3 has 15 residues. With 6 bases removed from V and 0 bases from J, the gap between germline ends came to 14 bases. From germline, CDR1 is LNHDA and CDR2 SQIVND (reference sequence). CDR3 sequence: CASSLGGIMNTEAFF. The DNA for the CDR3 is TGTGCCAGTAGCCTCGGGGGGATCATGAACACTGAAGCTTTCTTT.

This sequence joins TRBV19 and TRBJ2-3; 9 nucleotides match TRBD2. The CDR3 runs 15 residues. Per the germline V gene, CDR1 is LNHDA and CDR2 is SQIVND (reference sequence). V lost 1 base and J lost 1; bases outside the gene matches: 0. CDR3 in DNA: TGTGCCAGTAGTATAGCTAGCGGGGGCACAGATACGCAGTATTTT. Translated: CASSIASGGTDTQYF.

The chain links TRBV7-3 to TRBJ1-1, with D maybe TRBD1 (5 bases). In germline, CDR1 is SGHTA, CDR2 FQGTGA. The CDR3 runs 13 residues. V dropped 5 bases and J dropped 4 bases, with 11 bases sitting between them. The CDR3 nucleotides read TGTGCCAGCAGCCGATTGGGGCTCACTGAAGCTTTCTTT. Encoded protein: CASSRLGLTEAFF.

V gene TRBV2 combines with J gene TRBJ1-2; 7 bases match TRBD1. Germline loops: CDR1 SNHLY, CDR2 FYNNEI. The length of the CDR3 is 12 residues. V was clipped by 4 bases and J by 8 bases; unmatched bases: 4. The CDR3 loop is CASSGQGEGYTF. The CDR3, as DNA: TGTGCCAGCAGTGGACAGGGTGAAGGCTACACCTTC.

The chain has TRBV5-1 and TRBJ1-1, with a tentative D call TRBD1 (6 bases). Per germline, CDR1 SGHRS and CDR2 YFSETQ. Trimming removed 4 bases from V and 6 bases from J, with 13 bases in between. The CDR3 is made up of 13 amino acids. The CDR3 loop reads CASSLLGQPEAFF. In DNA, the CDR3 is TGCGCCAGCAGCCTCCTTGGACAGCCTGAAGCTTTCTTT.

V and J are TRBV6-5 and TRBJ1-5; tentatively, D is TRBD1 (5 bases). Trimming pared 9 bases from V and 5 bases from J, leaving 14 bases between. This CDR3 has 13 amino acids. Looked up from germline, CDR1 is MNHEY and CDR2 is SVGAGI. This chain's CDR3 is CASSRGSYQPQHF. The CDR3 DNA follows: TGTGCCAGTTCTCGGGGGAGTTATCAGCCCCAGCATTTT.

This chain joins TRBV6-4 and TRBJ2-1; 7 bases are a match to TRBD1. Germline V CDR1 and CDR2: MRHNA, SNTAGT. V shed 3 bases, J shed 6 bases, and the junction held 8 bases outside the gene matches. The length of the CDR3 is 15 residues. CDR3 region: CASSDGQDHSNEQFF. The CDR3, as DNA: TGTGCCAGCAGTGATGGACAGGACCACAGCAATGAGCAGTTCTTC.

The J gene is TRBJ2-7, the V gene TRBV4-2, with D tentatively TRBD1 (6 bases). There are 13 residues in the CDR3. V lost 3 bases to trimming and J lost 1 base, with 7 bases between them. Germline lookup yields CDR1 LGHNA and CDR2 YNFKEQ. The CDR3 reads CASSHDRSYEQYF. The CDR3 bases are TGTGCCAGCAGCCATGACAGGTCCTACGAGCAGTACTTC.

The J gene is TRBJ1-1, the V gene TRBV7-6; 9 nucleotides align to TRBD1. Germline values: CDR1 SGHVS, CDR2 FNYEAQ. The CDR3 sequence is 15 residues long. V trimming: 4 bases; J trimming: 5 bases; junction bases outside the gene matches: 8. The CDR3 DNA is TGTGCCAGCAGCTCGCCACAGGGGGCGAAAACTGAAGCTTTCTTT. Its translation is CASSSPQGAKTEAFF.

This chain uses TRBV27 with TRBJ1-1, with D possibly TRBD1 on 6 matching bases. There are 13 residues in the CDR3. CDR1 is MNHEY, CDR2 SMNVEV, per germline (reference sequence). V gave up 8 bases and J gave up 4 bases, with 14 bases separating them. CDR3 region: CASGPTGRTEAFF. As DNA, the CDR3 is TGTGCCAGCGGCCCGACAGGTCGCACTGAAGCTTTCTTT.

The chain recombines TRBV27 with TRBJ1-4; D gene unclear. CDR1 is MNHEY, CDR2 SMNVEV, per germline (reference sequence). Between the trimmed V and J ends, which lost 2 bases and 7 bases, there was a span of 14 bases. The CDR3 runs to 15 residues. In DNA form, the CDR3 reads TGTGCCAGCAGTTTAGAGTCGGCGGTCGGTGAAAAACTGTTTTTT. Translation gives CASSLESAVGEKLFF.

The count of this clone is one. The rearrangement links TRBV5-1 to TRBJ1-1, with TRBD1 matching 8 bases. Looked up from germline, CDR1 is SGHRS and CDR2 is YFSETQ. CDR3 length equals 15 residues. The junction had 5 bases not matched to a gene; V was cut back by 0 bases and J by 4 bases. In DNA form, the CDR3 reads TGCGCCAGCAGCTTGGAGCAGGGGGCGATCACTGAAGCTTTCTTT. Translating gives CASSLEQGAITEAFF.

The chain employs TRBV7-2 and TRBJ2-3, with unresolved D. The CDR3 totals 14 residues. Germline CDR1 is SGHTA and CDR2 is FQGNSA. V was clipped by 5 bases and J by 2 bases, with 11 bases between them. The CDR3 DNA sequence: TGTGCCAGCAGCCCCCCCACTTTCACAGATACGCAGTATTTT. Its protein is CASSPPTFTDTQYF.

V is TRBV21-1 and J is TRBJ2-7; TRBD2 is the table's D call and was not checked against the DNA. TRBV21-1 is annotated as a pseudogene. This CDR3 comprises 14 residues. CDR3 nucleotides: TGTGCCAGCAGCATAGGGAGGGCCAGAAACGAGCAGTACTTC. Translating it yields CASSIGRARNEQYF.

The V gene is TRBV19, the J gene TRBJ2-7; tentatively, D is TRBD1 (6 bases). Trimming removed 3 bases from V and 3 bases from J, with 18 bases in between. Germline CDR1 and CDR2: LNHDA and SQIVND (reference sequence). This CDR3 is 16 amino acids long. The CDR3 sequence: CASSMVEDRENYEQYF. The CDR3 DNA reads as TGTGCCAGTAGTATGGTTGAGGACAGAGAAAACTACGAGCAGTACTTC. Full variable domain (outside the CDR3, taken from reference TRBV19 and TRBJ2-7): DGGITQSPKYLFRKEGQNVTLSCEQNLNHDAMYWYRQDPGQGLRLIYYSQIVNDFQKGDIAEGYSVSREKKESFPLTVTSAQKNPTAFYLCASSMVEDRENYEQYFGPGTRLTVT.

CDR3 in amino acids: CASSEGLQETQYF. The CDR3 coding sequence is TGTGCCAGCAGTGAGGGACTCCAAGAGACCCAGTACTTC. The chain recombines TRBV25-1 with TRBJ2-5; the D gene is possibly TRBD2 (6 bases). V gave up 3 bases and J gave up 1 base, with 6 bases separating them. Germline V gene sequence: CDR1 MGHDK, CDR2 SYGVNS. This CDR3 comprises 13 residues.

This sequence joins TRBV5-1 and TRBJ1-1, with 7 bases aligning to TRBD1. From germline, CDR1 is SGHRS and CDR2 YFSETQ. This CDR3 spans 15 amino acids. J gave up 5 bases and V 1 base, and 8 bases lay outside the gene matches. This CDR3 reads CASSLRGPGRTEAFF. CDR3 in DNA: TGCGCCAGCAGCTTGAGGGGGCCAGGGAGGACTGAAGCTTTCTTT.

This clone appeared a few times. The rearrangement links TRBV7-9 to TRBJ1-1, with D unclear. Germline V gene data show CDR1 as SEHNR and CDR2 as FQNEAQ (reference sequence). Between the trimmed V and J ends, which lost 1 base and 4 bases, there was a span of 10 bases. This CDR3 contains 14 residues. In DNA, the CDR3 is TGTGCCAGCAGCTTAGAGCTCAGAGGCACTGAAGCTTTCTTT. Translation: CASSLELRGTEAFF.

This chain links TRBV28 with TRBJ1-2; 12 positions agree with TRBD1. CDR3 length equals 15 residues. Germline CDR1 is MDHEN and CDR2 is SYDVKM. Trimming at V came to 5 bases and at J to 7 bases, leaving 8 bases not matched to a gene. The CDR3 region is CASSLGDRGRGGYTF. CDR3 sequence (DNA): TGTGCCAGCAGTCTGGGGGACAGGGGGCGAGGTGGCTACACCTTC.

The rearrangement joins TRBV4-3 to TRBJ1-1; tentatively, D is TRBD1 (6 bases). V was shortened by 1 base and J by 1 base, with 22 bases between the two germline ends. This CDR3 is 19 amino acids long. Per germline, CDR1 LGHNA and CDR2 YSLEER. The CDR3 is CASSQGFETGNLRNTEAFF. The CDR3 DNA reads TGCGCCAGCAGCCAAGGGTTCGAGACAGGCAATCTGCGGAACACTGAAGCTTTCTTT.